Presented here are 26 T cell receptor beta chains from one specimen sequenced in a study of naive and memory T cell subsets. As to treatment: skin biopsy from PPD injection site in Mantoux-positive individual. The library had UMIs added by 3' ligation of an oligonucleotide to TCR cDNA. Amplification of ligated cDNA took four PCR rounds with SP2 and nested alpha and beta constant primers. TCRdb ran MiXCR on the UMI-ligation and nested PCR reads and lists one entry per CDR3 protein. The sample has under 25,000 distinct CDR3 sequences, 4.5% to 7% seen once. The sequenced sample was skin, obtained from a tuberculin skin test site. The receptors here all came from an adult in good health.

This clonotype showed up many times. The chain links TRBV7-6 to TRBJ2-2; D possibly corresponds to TRBD2 (5 bases). Looked up from germline, CDR1 is SGHVS and CDR2 is FNYEAQ. The V and J ends lost 1 base and 3 bases respectively, with 9 bases between them. CDR3 length: 15 amino acids. In nucleotides, the CDR3 is TGTGCCAGCAGCTTAGGAGGGTCGTACACCGGGGAGCTGTTTTTT. Protein product: CASSLGGSYTGELFF.

With regard to this clonotype: This may be a read error: a much more frequent sequence differs by one nucleotide. This chain uses TRBV7-9 with TRBJ2-2; D perhaps matches TRBD2 (5 bases). The length of the CDR3 is 14 residues. Germline CDR1 is SEHNR and CDR2 is FQNEAQ (reference sequence). The CDR3 DNA sequence: TGTGCCAGCAGTTCTGATTTAAACACCGGGGAGCCGTTTTTT. Amino acids: CASSSDLNTGEPFF.

The CDR3 nucleotides read TGTGCCAGCAGCCGCGGACGAACTAGCCCCGACGAGCAGTACTTC. Amino acids: CASSRGRTSPDEQYF. The chain employs TRBV7-3 and TRBJ2-7; TRBD2 is a possible D gene (6 bases). Looked up from germline, CDR1 is SGHTA and CDR2 is FQGTGA. The ends were cut back, 5 bases at V and 5 bases at J, with 19 bases in the middle. This CDR3 is built from 15 residues.

This clonotype was seen a handful of times. V is TRBV30 and J is TRBJ2-7; the D gene is possibly TRBD1 (5 bases). V was trimmed by 4 bases and J by 5 bases, leaving 21 bases between them. The CDR3 sequence is 15 residues long. The germline gives CDR1 GTSNPN, CDR2 SVGIG (reference sequence). This CDR3 reads CAWNEKVAGIHEQYF. The CDR3 region has the DNA TGTGCCTGGAACGAGAAAGTGGCAGGGATCCACGAGCAGTACTTC.

This chain connects TRBV5-1 to TRBJ1-5, with TRBD1 matching over 10 bases. V trimming: 0 bases; J trimming: 5 bases; junction bases outside the gene matches: 2. The CDR3 has 15 residues. Germline CDR1 reads SGHRS; CDR2 reads YFSETQ. Here the CDR3 reads CASSLGDRGDQPQHF. Here the CDR3 DNA reads TGCGCCAGCAGCTTGGGGGACAGGGGCGATCAGCCCCAGCATTTT.

This clonotype was observed a few times. V and J are TRBV5-5 and TRBJ1-5; no definite D call. The V gene lost 3 bases and the J gene lost 10 bases, with 14 bases spanning the gap. In germline, CDR1 is SGHKS, CDR2 YYEKEE (reference sequence). The CDR3 has 13 amino acids. In nucleotides, the CDR3 is TGTGCCAGCAGCTCAACCTCCGGGTTCCCCCAGCATTTT. This translates into CASSSTSGFPQHF.

This clonotype came up many times. The V and J genes are TRBV7-2 and TRBJ2-7; TRBD1 is a possible D gene (6 bases). CDR1 is SGHTA, CDR2 FQGNSA, per germline. The V end was cut by 4 bases, the J end by 2 bases, with 15 bases between. The CDR3 is made up of 15 amino acids. CDR3 nucleotides: TGTGCCAGCAGCTCCATGGGGACACCAGCCTACGAGCAGTACTTC. The encoded protein is CASSSMGTPAYEQYF.

This clonotype occurred many times. The chain employs TRBV7-2 and TRBJ1-2, with D unresolved. V dropped 5 bases and J dropped 5 bases, with 12 bases sitting between them. The CDR3 spans 13 residues. The germline CDR1 and CDR2 sequences are SGHTA and FQGNSA. In DNA, the CDR3 is TGTGCCAGCAGCCCCGTGACGCGATATGGCTACACCTTC. Translated: CASSPVTRYGYTF.

In its sample, this clonotype was seen many times. The rearrangement joins TRBV18 to TRBJ2-7; 9 positions agree with TRBD1. This CDR3 contains 14 residues. CDR1 is KGHSH and CDR2 is LQKENI in the germline V gene. Trimming at V came to 6 bases and at J to 2 bases, leaving 5 bases not matched to a gene. The CDR3 bases are TGTGCCAGCTCGCCCCGGGACAGGGCCTACGAGCAGTACTTC. Its translation is CASSPRDRAYEQYF.

Points on this clonotype: A much larger clone differs from this one at a single base, so this may be a read error. The gene calls are TRBV7-2 and TRBJ1-5, with D possibly matching TRBD1 (6 bases). The CDR3 has 13 amino acids. Germline V gives CDR1 SGHTA, CDR2 FQGNSA. The CDR3 here is CASGGQRNQPQNF. As DNA, the CDR3 is TGTGCCAGCGGAGGACAGCGCAATCAGCCCCAGAATTTT.

This clonotype was recorded many times. The J gene is TRBJ1-6, the V gene TRBV9; TRBD1 agrees at 8 bases. Germline CDR1 is SGDLS and CDR2 is YYNGEE. V shed 2 bases and J 5 bases; nucleotides not matched to a gene: 3. The CDR3 has 15 residues. CDR3 nucleotides: TGTGCCAGCAGCGTCCAGGGGGCGAATAATTCACCCCTCCACTTT. This sequence encodes CASSVQGANNSPLHF. The full variable domain, completed using reference TRBV9 and TRBJ1-6, is DSGVTQTPKHLITATGQRVTLRCSPRSGDLSVYWYQQSLDQGLQFLIQYYNGEERAKGNILERFSAQQFPDLHSELNLSSLELGDSALYFCASSVQGANNSPLHFGNGTRLTVT.

In this sample, this clonotype turned up a few times. The chain is built from TRBV5-1 and TRBJ1-1; TRBD1 agrees at 7 bases. With V trimmed by 0 bases and J by 11 bases, 7 bases remained unmatched. CDR1 is SGHRS and CDR2 is YFSETQ in the germline V gene. The CDR3 covers 13 residues. CDR3 sequence reads: CASSLGPGGSAFF. The CDR3 bases are TGCGCCAGCAGCTTGGGTCCAGGGGGATCGGCTTTCTTT.

This clonotype came up a few times. The chain combines TRBV12-3 or TRBV12-4 with TRBJ2-2; 8 bases agree with TRBD2. J lost 5 bases, V lost 6 bases, and 8 bases had no gene match. The CDR3 length is 15 residues. CDR3 protein: CASRTSGRGTGELFF. CDR3 in DNA: TGTGCCAGCAGAACTAGCGGCAGAGGGACCGGGGAGCTGTTTTTT.

This clonotype showed up many times. The rearrangement joins TRBV10-2 to TRBJ2-1, with D hard to call. Trimming took off 7 bases at V and 5 bases at J, with 6 bases between the two ends. Germline V gene data show CDR1 as WSHSY and CDR2 as SAAADI. This CDR3 contains 11 residues. This chain's CDR3 is CASMVHNEQFF. CDR3 bases: TGCGCCAGCATGGTCCACAATGAGCAGTTCTTC.

This clonotype was seen a handful of times. V usage is TRBV2 and J usage is TRBJ2-7, with 8 nucleotides matching TRBD2. The ends lost 4 bases at V and 0 bases at J; junction bases unmatched: 8. CDR3 length: 16 residues. From germline, CDR1 is SNHLY and CDR2 FYNNEI. The CDR3 bases are TGTGCCAGCAGTGGCCCTTTGGCGGGAGGCTCCTACGAGCAGTACTTC. Amino acid sequence: CASSGPLAGGSYEQYF.

The rearrangement uses TRBV20-1 and TRBJ1-2; D call uncertain. The CDR3 has 14 amino acids. Germline V gives CDR1 DFQATT, CDR2 SNEGSKA (reference sequence). V lost 6 bases and J lost 6, with 20 bases in between. The CDR3 nucleotides read TGCAGTGCCCGCGAGTTTAGCGCGGGGAATGGCTACACCTTC. Encoded protein: CSAREFSAGNGYTF.

The sample holds many counts of this clonotype. The rearrangement links TRBV28 to TRBJ1-6; D gene unclear. CDR3 size: 13 residues. Trimming shortened V by 3 bases and J by 10 bases, and 10 bases separated the two germline ends. Germline CDR1 reads MDHEN; CDR2 reads SYDVKM. CDR3 loop: CASSFRLGSPLHF. The CDR3 coding sequence is TGTGCCAGCAGTTTTCGCCTGGGATCACCCCTCCACTTT.

This clonotype was found many times. The J gene is TRBJ2-3, the V gene TRBV10-3; 7 bases are a match to TRBD2. The CDR3 consists of 15 residues. The germline V gene has CDR1 ENHRY and CDR2 SYGVKD. V was clipped by 0 bases and J by 4 bases; unmatched bases: 4. For the CDR3, the DNA is TGTGCCATCAGTGAGTCGCCTAGCGGAGCAGATACGCAGTATTTT. This encodes CAISESPSGADTQYF.

This clonotype showed up many times. V is TRBV7-2 and J is TRBJ2-5; no definite D call. Per germline, CDR1 SGHTA and CDR2 FQGNSA. V lost 1 base to trimming and J lost 3 bases, with 12 bases between them. This CDR3 spans 15 amino acids. DNA for the CDR3: TGTGCCAGCAGCTTAGGCACATTACCAAAAGAGACCCAGTACTTC. Translation: CASSLGTLPKETQYF.

This clonotype has ten or more counts. This rearrangement joins TRBV29-1 to TRBJ2-1, with D perhaps TRBD1 or TRBD2 (5 bases each). Trimming removed 5 bases at V and 8 bases at J, with 16 bases between. CDR3 length: 13 residues. Per germline, CDR1 SQVTM and CDR2 ANQGSEA. The CDR3 is CSVYRDVLDEQFF. The CDR3 nucleotides read TGCAGCGTTTACCGGGACGTACTCGATGAGCAGTTCTTC.

This clonotype was seen a handful of times. The chain carries TRBV2 and TRBJ1-1; TRBD1 might be the D (6 bases). Trimming pared 11 bases from V and 11 bases from J, leaving 24 bases between. Germline CDR1 and CDR2: SNHLY and FYNNEI. The CDR3 extends over 13 amino acids. For the CDR3, the DNA is TGTGCCGGACGAGGTGGGGGGGCAGTGAGGGCTTTCTTT. It encodes CAGRGGGAVRAFF.

V is TRBV28 and J is TRBJ2-7; 7 nucleotides align to TRBD1. The CDR3 consists of 16 residues. Germline CDR1 and CDR2: MDHEN and SYDVKM. V trimming: 9 bases; J trimming: 4 bases; junction bases outside the gene matches: 18. Written as DNA, the CDR3 is TGTGCCAGGTATCCTACAGGGGCTTTCCTTCTTTACGAGCAGTACTTC. Its translation is CARYPTGAFLLYEQYF.

This clonotype was detected only a few times. This chain links TRBV28 with TRBJ2-5; no clear D. With 1 base removed from V and 9 bases from J, the gap between germline ends came to 21 bases. This CDR3 is 16 amino acids long. Germline values: CDR1 MDHEN, CDR2 SYDVKM. The CDR3 here is CASSLSPDGPWVSQYF. The CDR3 region has the DNA TGTGCCAGCAGTTTATCCCCGGACGGACCGTGGGTTTCCCAGTACTTC.

This clonotype occurred many times. The chain links TRBV28 to TRBJ1-2; D gene uncertain. The germline CDR1 and CDR2 sequences are MDHEN and SYDVKM. The V and J ends lost 5 bases and 2 bases respectively, with 6 bases between them. CDR3 size: 12 residues. Here the CDR3 reads CASSTVNYGYTF. CDR3 DNA sequence: TGTGCCAGCAGTACTGTAAACTATGGCTACACCTTC.

This clonotype has just a few counts. The chain combines TRBV9 with TRBJ2-1; 11 positions match TRBD2. The trim removed 4 bases at V and 4 bases at J, leaving 10 bases unmatched. Looked up from germline, CDR1 is SGDLS and CDR2 is YYNGEE. The CDR3 covers 17 residues. The CDR3 nucleotides read TGTGCCAGCAGCTTCTCTCTAGCGGGGGGAGTGTACAATGAGCAGTTCTTC. Residues: CASSFSLAGGVYNEQFF.

This clonotype was seen many times. This chain joins TRBV13 and TRBJ2-7, with 9 positions matching TRBD1. The CDR3 has 15 amino acids. V was pared by 4 bases and J by 1 base, with 5 bases of the junction left unmatched. CDR1 and CDR2 (germline): PRHDT, FYEKMQ (reference sequence). The CDR3 DNA sequence: TGTGCCAGCAGCTCCCGGGACAGGGCATCCTACGAGCAGTACTTC. Translation gives CASSSRDRASYEQYF. The entire variable domain, with the rest obtained from reference TRBV13 and TRBJ2-7, is as follows: AAGVIQSPRHLIKEKRETATLKCYPIPRHDTVYWYQQGPGQDPQFLISFYEKMQSDKGSIPDRFSAQQFSDYHSELNMSSLELGDSALYFCASSSRDRASYEQYFGPGTRLTVT.